The source of this T cell receptor beta chain is a study of blood T cells in healthy people across ages (dated by TCRdb to between 2015 and 2017). About the investigation overall: Template switching captured roughly one uniquely barcoded TCR beta cDNA molecule per two T cells in model experiments. To track age-related changes in TCR beta repertoire diversity, the study relied on deep sequencing normalized with unique cDNA molecular identifiers. The donors were split into four age groups: young (average about 16 years), middle-aged (about 40), aged (around 67) and long-lived (roughly 88). Donors of different ages were randomly distributed across sequencing lanes to avoid experimental bias. For two donors (one aged 18 to 30 and one aged 80 or older), the study analyzed two additional independent replicas of 1 million unique cDNA reads from the same blood draw. Overall study outcomes, separate from this receptor: The percentage of naive T cells measured by flow cytometry correlated strongly with observed TCR beta diversity. Donor CMV infection status was unknown, potentially confounding age-related changes in expanded clonotypes. Estimates of total diversity based on one million sequenced T cells were regarded as lower bounds and as underestimates. Compared with the aged group, the long-lived group had more naive CD4+ T cells, fewer expanded clones and increased TCR diversity, suggesting age selection. Since profiling was done on bulk unsorted PBMCs, naive and antigen-experienced compartments could not be conclusively compared. As age increased, observed TCR beta diversity per million T cells dropped in a roughly linear way, and a significant reduction was already evident by age 40.

V is shortened by 10 bases, J by 5 bases, and the region joining them spans 15 bases. Reading from cysteine to phenylalanine, the CDR3 counts 14 amino acids. Here the CDR3 DNA is all that survives: 42 bases in frame from base 1. Based on the germline V gene (reference sequence), the CDR1 and CDR2 sequences are LNHDA and SQIVND. The library relied on 5' RACE. Sequencing took place on an Illumina HiSeq 2500. A second PCR of about 6 to 11 cycles was run with a J-beta primer mix and a sample-barcoded 5' primer. Each TCR beta cDNA molecule received a unique molecular identifier from a template-switch 5' adaptor carrying 12 random nucleotides. At least 3 million CDR3-containing paired-end reads were obtained from each sample. The Mint cDNA synthesis kit, primed by a TRBC-specific oligonucleotide, was used to synthesize first-strand cDNA from all RNA. Following uracil-DNA glycosylase treatment, a first 18-cycle PCR with universal primers M1SS and BC2_uni_R was performed on all cDNA. Processing in the source paper ran as follows. For normalization, 1 million high-quality reads were randomly selected from each sample, with every read carrying a distinct molecular identifier. Instead of being binned into consensus sequences, reads that shared molecular identifiers were thrown out. CDR3 identification, clonotype clustering and error correction used MiTCR with a Q25 quality threshold and the strictest error-elimination algorithm. Lower-bound total TCR beta diversity was estimated with a nonparametric unseen species model using Euler transformation. TCRdb passed the public sequencing reads through fastp at Q25 and MiXCR, retaining productive beta sequences. Entries are consolidated by CDR3 protein sequence, retaining the most common genes and DNA. It is TCRdb's table, rather than the study itself, that gives the V and J calls and clone size. The sample table holds about 1.4 million distinct CDR3 sequences, of which roughly 60% were seen once. The ten top clones hold about 6.3% of the sample.

Systemically healthy Caucasian individuals from Russia, some 36 in total and aged roughly 6 to 95 years, were included as donors. Each donor gave 8 to 10 milliliters of peripheral blood, collected into EDTA-treated Vacutainer tubes. PBMCs were isolated by Ficoll-Paque density-gradient centrifugation, with at least 6 million obtained per sample. Total RNA, at least 5 micrograms per sample, was extracted from PBMCs with Trizol reagent. Naive CD45RAhigh/CD27high T cell percentages were measured by flow cytometry on a PBMC aliquot from every donor. Concerning this clonotype: What this receptor recognizes is not known. The record has no base qualities; no much larger clone is one base away.

Sequences were obtained from blood. This TCR was sampled from a man aged 18 to 29 in good health. Recombination connected TRBV19 to TRBJ1-6, and TRBD1 may be the D gene, going by 5 matching bases. Read as DNA, the sequence is TGTGCCACAAAATCCGGGACGGATAATTCACCCCTCCACTTT. This sequence encodes CATKSGTDNSPLHF.